This TCR beta chain was sequenced in a study of blood T cell repertoires in COVID-19. As for the study in general: Whether acute or convalescent, the COVID-19 samples came from the United States, Italy and Spain.

The CDR3 has 16 amino acids. Germline values: CDR1 SGDLS, CDR2 YYNGEE. Unmatched junction bases numbered 9, after V lost 3 bases and J lost 6 bases. The age range of participants was about 18 to 100 years, with residence in about two dozen US areas. Cohort 3 donors counted as recovered after two negative PCRs, clearance, or resolved symptoms. Original methodology: Amplification of reference gene primers provided the estimated nucleated cell counts. The assay was immunoSEQ multiplex PCR, and TCRdb's table has in-frame clones only and misses some. The D gene and trimming were derived from the DNA, and the V and J assignments and clone size from that table. The sample holds more than 300,000 clones, around nine tenths seen once.

The chain carries TRBV9 and TRBJ2-2, with 9 bases lining up with TRBD2. The TCR was taken from a woman in her late teens or twenties who had recovered from COVID-19. Input material: PBMCs or T cells enriched from blood (not recorded which). CDR3 sequence reads: CASSALSGGISGELFF. CDR3 coding DNA: TGTGCCAGCAGCGCCCTGAGCGGGGGGATCTCCGGGGAGCTGTTTTTT.